One and the same sample provided the 22 T cell receptor beta chains below, sequenced in a study of beta chain features in type 1 diabetes. The study, taken as a whole, reports: Shortening of TCRB CDR3s, moderate but significant, appeared in all four CD4+ subsets of Type 1 diabetes patients.

No antigen is known for these receptors. Expressed TCRB transcripts were sequenced, since all the RNA that had been isolated was reverse transcribed. Sequencing used immunoSEQ multiplex PCR; TCRdb keeps in-frame clones, though not all of them. Seen here are fewer than 70,000 clones, 50% to 75% observed once, and the top ten hold 0.29%. Material for sequencing was stem cell memory CD4+ T cells from blood. The receptors were sampled from a woman in her thirties with type 1 diabetes.

V and J are TRBV4-1 and TRBJ2-7; 7 bases agree with TRBD1. CDR1 and CDR2 from the germline V gene are MGHRA and YSYEKL. The CDR3 has 15 residues. Unmatched junction bases numbered 9, after V lost 5 bases and J lost 2 bases. In DNA, the CDR3 is TGCGCCAGCAGCAAATCCGGACAGGCGACCTACGAGCAGTACTTC. This codes for CASSKSGQATYEQYF.

This clone was seen a handful of times. The rearrangement uses TRBV28 and TRBJ2-7; D might be TRBD1 (5 bases). This CDR3 contains 14 residues. Deletions cut 6 bases from V and 2 bases from J, with 14 bases between. Germline values: CDR1 MDHEN, CDR2 SYDVKM. CDR3 protein: CASSSSTETYEQYF. In DNA, the CDR3 is TGTGCCAGCAGCTCGTCGACAGAGACCTACGAGCAGTACTTC.

This clone was seen just once. This chain links TRBV18 with TRBJ1-1; D perhaps matches TRBD1 (6 bases). CDR1 KGHSH and CDR2 LQKENI come from the germline V gene. This CDR3 has 16 residues. Trimming removed 6 bases at V and 1 base at J, with 18 bases between. The CDR3 here is CASSPSTGYENTEAFF. For the CDR3, the DNA is TGTGCCAGCTCCCCCTCAACAGGGTACGAGAACACTGAAGCTTTCTTT.

This chain joins TRBV15 and TRBJ2-1, with 9 bases identical to TRBD1. This CDR3 comprises 16 residues. J lost 9 bases, V lost 2 bases, and 11 bases had no gene match. Per germline, CDR1 LNHNV and CDR2 YYDKDF (reference sequence). CDR3 in amino acids: CATSRSFEQGAREQFF. The DNA for the CDR3 is TGTGCCACCAGCAGATCCTTTGAACAGGGGGCGCGTGAGCAGTTCTTC. The whole variable domain, filled in from reference TRBV15 and TRBJ2-1, reads DAMVIQNPRYQVTQFGKPVTLSCSQTLNHNVMYWYQQKSSQAPKLLFHYYDKDFNNEADTPDNFQSRRPNTSFCFLDIRSPGLGDTAMYLCATSRSFEQGAREQFFGPGTRLTVL.

The V and J genes are TRBV19 and TRBJ2-3; 7 nucleotides agree with TRBD1. The CDR3 is 15 residues long. CDR1 LNHDA and CDR2 SQIVND come from the germline V gene (reference sequence). V trimming: 5 bases; J trimming: 1 base; junction bases outside the gene matches: 6. CDR3 amino acids: CASSDRVGGTDTQYF. CDR3 sequence (DNA): TGTGCCAGTAGTGACAGGGTTGGGGGCACAGATACGCAGTATTTT.

This clone was observed a handful of times. V gene TRBV30 combines with J gene TRBJ2-5; 9 positions match TRBD1. The ends lost 8 bases at V and 4 bases at J; junction bases unmatched: 11. CDR1 GTSNPN and CDR2 SVGIG come from the germline V gene (reference sequence). This CDR3 has 14 amino acids. CDR3: CARGTGLDGETQYF. The DNA of the CDR3 is TGTGCCAGAGGGACAGGGTTGGATGGAGAGACCCAGTACTTC. The full variable domain, with the rest looked up from reference TRBV30 and TRBJ2-5, is SQTIHQWPATLVQPVGSPLSLECTVEGTSNPNLYWYRQAAGRGLQLLFYSVGIGQISSEVPQNLSASRPQDRQFILSSKKLLLSDSGFYLCARGTGLDGETQYFGPGTRLLVL.

The CDR3 nucleotides read TGCAGCCTTTGGGGGGGGGAAGAGACCCAGTACTTC. It codes for CSLWGGEETQYF. The chain joins TRBV29-1 to TRBJ2-5, with 7 bases fitting TRBD2. The CDR3 runs 12 residues. V shed 8 bases and J 3 bases; nucleotides not matched to a gene: 6. Germline loops: CDR1 SQVTM, CDR2 ANQGSEA.

The chain has TRBV5-1 and TRBJ2-3; 14 positions agree with TRBD2. Germline trimming cut 3 bases from V and 2 bases from J; bases unmatched to any gene: 2. The CDR3 runs to 16 residues. The germline V gene encodes CDR1 SGHRS and CDR2 YFSETQ. CDR3 in amino acids: CASSSGLAGVTDTQYF. DNA for the CDR3: TGCGCCAGCAGCTCGGGACTAGCGGGGGTCACAGATACGCAGTATTTT.

The chain carries TRBV28 and TRBJ2-7, with 12 bases aligning to TRBD2. The CDR3 spans 16 residues. Germline assignment: CDR1 MDHEN and CDR2 SYDVKM. The V segment lost 6 bases and the J segment 0 bases; nucleotides outside the gene matches: 6. In nucleotides, the CDR3 is TGTGCCAGCAGCTTCGGACTAGCGGGGAGCTCCTACGAGCAGTACTTC. Translation: CASSFGLAGSSYEQYF.

In its sample, this clone was seen a few times. V gene TRBV7-9 combines with J gene TRBJ1-2; D ambiguous. This CDR3 is 13 amino acids long. Trimming removed 2 bases at V and 2 bases at J, with 6 bases between. CDR1 is SEHNR, CDR2 FQNEAQ, per germline (reference sequence). CDR3 sequence: CASSLQVNYGYTF. CDR3 coding DNA: TGTGCCAGCAGCTTACAGGTGAACTATGGCTACACCTTC.

In its sample, this clone was seen a few times. This chain joins TRBV10-1 and TRBJ2-3; 8 bases fit TRBD1. V shed 4 bases and J 3 bases; nucleotides not matched to a gene: 6. The CDR3 totals 15 residues. Per germline, CDR1 WNHNN and CDR2 SYGVQD (reference sequence). The CDR3 DNA reads as TGCGCCAGCAGTGTTGGTACAGGGGGGACAGATACGCAGTATTTT. This encodes CASSVGTGGTDTQYF.

This clone was seen only a few times. The chain links TRBV7-2 to TRBJ2-7; D may be TRBD1 (5 bases). The germline V and J ends were trimmed by 0 bases and 2 bases, with 14 bases remaining between them. Germline V gives CDR1 SGHTA, CDR2 FQGNSA. CDR3 length: 16 amino acids. The CDR3: CASSLAPRQSTYEQYF. CDR3 DNA: TGTGCCAGCAGCTTAGCGCCCAGACAGAGTACCTACGAGCAGTACTTC.

J is TRBJ2-7 and V is TRBV28, with 8 bases that match TRBD1. The CDR3 loop spans 14 amino acids. After removal of 5 bases from V and 5 bases from J, the junction contained 8 bases not matched to a gene. CDR1 is MDHEN and CDR2 is SYDVKM in the germline V gene. The CDR3 loop reads CASSGGVDRDEQYF. CDR3 nucleotide sequence: TGTGCCAGCAGTGGGGGAGTGGACAGGGACGAGCAGTACTTC.

The sample holds one count of this clone. The chain employs TRBV11-2 and TRBJ1-3; 8 nucleotides agree with TRBD1. V was pared by 5 bases and J by 0 bases, with 12 bases of the junction left unmatched. The CDR3 has 18 amino acids. The germline CDR1 and CDR2 sequences are SGHAT and FQNNGV. The CDR3 spells CASSPRTGLDSSGNTIYF. The CDR3 DNA follows: TGTGCCAGCAGCCCAAGGACAGGGTTGGATAGCTCTGGAAACACCATATATTTT.

The chain carries TRBV20-1 and TRBJ2-1; D remains ambiguous. The CDR3 sequence is 10 residues long. The germline CDR1 and CDR2 sequences are DFQATT and SNEGSKA (reference sequence). Trimming left V 5 bases short and J 7 bases short, with 6 bases between. The CDR3 loop is CSAARNEQFF. CDR3 coding DNA: TGCAGTGCTGCGCGTAATGAGCAGTTCTTC.

This clone was seen only a few times. This rearrangement joins TRBV28 to TRBJ2-1; 11 bases are shared with TRBD2. Germline assignment: CDR1 MDHEN and CDR2 SYDVKM. The CDR3 runs 16 residues. V trimming: 6 bases; J trimming: 8 bases; junction bases outside the gene matches: 12. The CDR3 is CASSLLLAGGADEQFF. The CDR3 DNA sequence: TGTGCCAGCAGCCTCCTTCTAGCGGGAGGTGCCGATGAGCAGTTCTTC.

The chain couples TRBV2 to TRBJ1-3; perhaps TRBD1 as D (5 bases). The CDR3 has 14 amino acids. Trimming left V 1 base short and J 7 bases short, with 11 bases between. CDR1 is SNHLY and CDR2 is FYNNEI in the germline V gene. CDR3 in amino acids: CASSEEGHDNTIYF. The CDR3 coding sequence is TGTGCCAGCAGTGAAGAAGGACACGATAACACCATATATTTT. The full variable domain, rest sourced from reference TRBV2 and TRBJ1-3, is EPEVTQTPSHQVTQMGQEVILRCVPISNHLYFYWYRQILGQKVEFLVSFYNNEISEKSEIFDDQFSVERPDGSNFTLKIRSTKLEDSAMYFCASSEEGHDNTIYFGEGSWLTVV.

This chain joins TRBV14 and TRBJ2-7; a possible D gene is TRBD1 (5 bases). CDR1 SGHDN and CDR2 FVKESK come from the germline V gene. The CDR3 extends over 13 amino acids. Trimming left V 1 base short and J 5 bases short, with 9 bases between. The CDR3 reads CASSQGPRDEQYF. The CDR3 bases are TGTGCCAGCAGCCAAGGGCCCAGGGACGAGCAGTACTTC.

This clone occurred a few times. The chain has TRBV18 and TRBJ2-7, with 8 bases lining up with TRBD2. The CDR3 loop spans 17 amino acids. Germline lookup yields CDR1 KGHSH and CDR2 LQKENI. With 2 bases clipped from V and 5 bases from J, the junction kept 14 bases outside the gene matches. This chain's CDR3 is CASSPSLGRGASDEQYF. The CDR3 DNA reads TGTGCCAGCTCACCATCCCTCGGGCGGGGGGCCTCGGACGAGCAGTACTTC. Supplemented by reference TRBV18 and TRBJ2-7, the full variable domain reads NAGVMQNPRHLVRRRGQEARLRCSPMKGHSHVYWYRQLPEEGLKFMVYLQKENIIDESGMPKERFSAEFPKEGPSILRIQQVVRGDSAAYFCASSPSLGRGASDEQYFGPGTRLTVT.

A few counts support this clone. J is TRBJ1-2 and V is TRBV29-1, with D maybe TRBD1 (6 bases). The germline CDR1 and CDR2 sequences are SQVTM and ANQGSEA. Trimming removed 6 bases at V and 5 bases at J, with 16 bases between. The CDR3 consists of 13 residues. The CDR3 nucleotides are TGCAGCGTCCGGGACCAGGGGCTTTATGGCTACACCTTC. Its translation is CSVRDQGLYGYTF.

The chain links TRBV5-1 to TRBJ2-5, with D possibly being TRBD2 (5 bases). V was clipped by 4 bases and J by 2 bases, with 12 bases between them. The CDR3 covers 14 residues. In germline, CDR1 is SGHRS, CDR2 YFSETQ. The CDR3 DNA reads as TGCGCCAGCAGCGACCCGAGCGGTCAAGAGACCCAGTACTTC. It yields the protein CASSDPSGQETQYF.

The rearrangement joins TRBV19 to TRBJ1-5; TRBD1 matches 10 bases. V lost 6 bases and J lost 5; bases outside the gene matches: 13. Germline values: CDR1 LNHDA, CDR2 SQIVND (reference sequence). The length of the CDR3 is 17 residues. DNA of the CDR3: TGTGCCAGTAGCTCCTTGACAGGGGGCGCGAGGTATCAGCCCCAGCATTTT. Amino acids: CASSSLTGGARYQPQHF.